The rows below give T cell receptor beta chains drawn from one sample of a study of human T cells and chemical hapten exposure. TCRdb analysed the RACE reads with MiXCR anew, one entry per CDR3 protein. The table has 120,000 or so distinct CDR3 sequences, about 13% seen once. Source: whole blood, taken in connection with sensitization to the hapten diphenylcyclopropenone (DPC). These receptors were taken from a woman aged 18-29 years with alopecia areata. Some clones in this sample may be carry-over from other donors' samples. Each CDR3 is given with its conserved first and last residue. Each record gives: D gene, J gene, V gene, clone size, CDR3 protein, CDR3 DNA. A D gene is named only where the DNA matches it firmly. Part of the rows lack a size; the others show once, few, many or a class for expanded clones.

. TRBJ1-1 TRBV6-1 few CASSESSMREAFF TGTGCCAGCAGTGAGTCCTCCATGCGGGAAGCTTTCTTT
. TRBJ2-3 TRBV12-3/TRBV12-4 few CASAPPPGGATDTQYF TGTGCCAGCGCCCCGCCCCCCGGGGGCGCAACAGATACGCAGTATTTT
. TRBJ1-4 TRBV27 many CASSYREPVGKLFF TGTGCCAGCAGTTACAGGGAACCCGTTGGAAAACTGTTTTTT
. TRBJ2-7 TRBV6-4 . CASSAGWTFSYEQYF TGTGCCAGCAGTGCGGGATGGACTTTCTCCTACGAGCAGTACTTC
TRBD2 TRBJ2-7 TRBV29-1 many CSAAGTSGSYEQYF TGCAGCGCCGCCGGGACTAGCGGCTCCTACGAGCAGTACTTC
. TRBJ1-5 TRBV20-1 many CSGSTGKQPQHF TGCAGTGGTAGTACAGGGAAACAGCCCCAGCATTTT
. TRBJ1-6 TRBV4-1 . CASSPRHVSSYNSPLHF TGCGCCAGCAGCCCCCGTCACGTCAGCTCCTATAATTCACCCCTCCACTTT
TRBD2 TRBJ2-1 TRBV6-1 many CASSSGTSDYNEQFF TGTGCCAGCTCTAGCGGGACTAGCGATTACAATGAGCAGTTCTTC
. TRBJ2-3 TRBV20-1 . CSAPSLSGGDRADTQYF TGCAGTGCTCCCTCCCTTAGCGGTGGTGACCGGGCAGATACGCAGTATTTT
. TRBJ1-6 TRBV7-9 . CASSLEGGSPLPF TGTGCCAGCAGCTTAGAAGGCGGTTCACCCCTCCCCTTT
. TRBJ1-6 TRBV6-5 many CASKRYNSPLHF TGTGCCAGCAAAAGATACAATTCACCCCTCCACTTT